Listed below are T cell receptor beta chains from one sample, sequenced in a study of blood T cell repertoires in COVID-19. Profiled with immunoSEQ multiplex PCR; TCRdb holds only in-frame clones, not every one. The table has fewer than 500,000 clones, roughly nine tenths seen once; the top ten hold more than 0.95%. Sequencing used PBMCs or T cells enriched from blood (not recorded which). The receptors were sampled from a man aged 25 to 40 who had recovered from COVID-19. Both conserved end residues are part of each CDR3. A D gene is named only where the DNA matches it firmly. The listing skips clone size in some rows; elsewhere it reads once, few, many or a size class.

abundance: -
v_gene: TRBV18
d_gene: TRBD1
j_gene: TRBJ2-2
CDR3aa: CASSQDRVSTGELFF
CDR3nt: TGTGCCAGCTCACAGGACAGGGTTAGCACCGGGGAGCTGTTTTTT

abundance: -
v_gene: TRBV19
d_gene: TRBD1
j_gene: TRBJ2-5
CDR3aa: CASSKQGSGKTQYF
CDR3nt: TGTGCCAGTAGTAAACAGGGGTCGGGAAAGACCCAGTACTTC

abundance: few
v_gene: TRBV10-2
d_gene: -
j_gene: TRBJ2-5
CDR3aa: CASSQLASETQYF
CDR3nt: TGCGCCAGCAGTCAACTAGCTTCGGAGACCCAGTACTTC

abundance: -
v_gene: TRBV6-6
d_gene: -
j_gene: TRBJ2-6
CDR3aa: CASRGASGANVLTF
CDR3nt: TGTGCCAGCCGGGGGGCTTCTGGGGCCAACGTCCTGACTTTC

abundance: -
v_gene: TRBV18
d_gene: -
j_gene: TRBJ1-1
CDR3aa: CASSPPGAGGTEAFF
CDR3nt: TGTGCCAGCTCACCACCGGGAGCGGGGGGCACTGAAGCTTTCTTT

abundance: -
v_gene: TRBV12-3/TRBV12-4
d_gene: TRBD2
j_gene: TRBJ2-1
CDR3aa: CASSPGTSGGKFF
CDR3nt: TGTGCCAGCAGTCCCGGGACTAGCGGGGGCAAGTTCTTC

abundance: -
v_gene: TRBV4-1
d_gene: TRBD2
j_gene: TRBJ2-1
CDR3aa: CASSQGTTSGYNEQFF
CDR3nt: TGCGCCAGCAGCCAAGGGACGACTAGCGGATACAATGAGCAGTTCTTC

abundance: -
v_gene: TRBV9
d_gene: TRBD2
j_gene: TRBJ2-3
CDR3aa: CASTSRAGVGTDTQYF
CDR3nt: TGTGCCAGCACCTCCCGGGCGGGAGTCGGCACAGATACGCAGTATTTT

abundance: -
v_gene: TRBV27
d_gene: TRBD2
j_gene: TRBJ2-7
CDR3aa: CASRMVGGSAYEQYF
CDR3nt: TGTGCCAGCAGAATGGTGGGCGGGAGTGCTTACGAGCAGTACTTC

abundance: -
v_gene: TRBV12-3/TRBV12-4
d_gene: TRBD2
j_gene: TRBJ2-7
CDR3aa: CASRPGLAYEQYF
CDR3nt: TGTGCCAGCAGGCCGGGACTAGCCTACGAGCAGTACTTC

abundance: -
v_gene: TRBV18
d_gene: -
j_gene: TRBJ2-4
CDR3aa: CASSPAGRGNIQYF
CDR3nt: TGTGCCAGCTCACCGGCAGGGCGGGGAAACATTCAGTACTTC

abundance: -
v_gene: TRBV11-2
d_gene: -
j_gene: TRBJ1-2
CDR3aa: CASSPRTVYGYTF
CDR3nt: TGTGCCAGCAGCCCTCGGACAGTCTATGGCTACACCTTC

abundance: -
v_gene: TRBV5-1
d_gene: TRBD2
j_gene: TRBJ2-1
CDR3aa: CASSLGGTSGSSYNEQFF
CDR3nt: TGCGCCAGCAGCTTGGGGGGGACTAGCGGGAGCTCCTACAATGAGCAGTTCTTC

abundance: -
v_gene: TRBV27
d_gene: TRBD1
j_gene: TRBJ1-2
CDR3aa: CASRGRDSGSYGYTF
CDR3nt: TGTGCCAGCAGGGGCCGGGACAGCGGGTCCTATGGCTACACCTTC

abundance: -
v_gene: TRBV20-1
d_gene: -
j_gene: TRBJ1-5
CDR3aa: CSAGVSGFRPQHF
CDR3nt: TGCAGTGCTGGTGTGTCGGGGTTTAGGCCCCAGCATTTT

abundance: -
v_gene: TRBV24-1
d_gene: TRBD1
j_gene: TRBJ1-2
CDR3aa: CATSDLKGRGPEGYTF
CDR3nt: TGTGCCACCAGTGATTTGAAGGGCAGGGGGCCTGAGGGCTACACCTTC

abundance: -
v_gene: TRBV4-1
d_gene: TRBD1
j_gene: TRBJ1-2
CDR3aa: CASSGGQLDLYGYTF
CDR3nt: TGCGCCAGCAGCGGGGGACAGCTAGACCTCTATGGCTACACCTTC

abundance: -
v_gene: TRBV14
d_gene: TRBD2
j_gene: TRBJ2-7
CDR3aa: CASSPFAGGPYEQYF
CDR3nt: TGTGCCAGCAGCCCTTTTGCGGGAGGGCCTTACGAGCAGTACTTC

abundance: once
v_gene: TRBV5-1
d_gene: -
j_gene: TRBJ1-1
CDR3aa: CASSLSGTNTEAFF
CDR3nt: TGCGCCAGCAGCTTGTCTGGCACGAACACTGAAGCTTTCTTT

abundance: few
v_gene: TRBV19
d_gene: -
j_gene: TRBJ1-2
CDR3aa: CASTANVVPGYTF
CDR3nt: TGTGCCAGTACCGCAAATGTAGTTCCGGGCTACACCTTC

abundance: -
v_gene: TRBV7-8
d_gene: TRBD1
j_gene: TRBJ1-5
CDR3aa: CASSLGSRGLTLAQHF
CDR3nt: TGTGCCAGCAGCTTAGGTAGCAGGGGGCTGACATTGGCCCAGCATTTT

abundance: -
v_gene: TRBV28
d_gene: TRBD1
j_gene: TRBJ1-1
CDR3aa: CASSRAGTGKTEAFF
CDR3nt: TGTGCCAGCAGCAGGGCCGGGACAGGGAAAACTGAAGCTTTCTTT

abundance: -
v_gene: TRBV19
d_gene: -
j_gene: TRBJ1-1
CDR3aa: CASTILSGGDTEAFF
CDR3nt: TGTGCCAGTACCATTTTGTCGGGGGGGGACACTGAAGCTTTCTTT

abundance: -
v_gene: TRBV11-2
d_gene: TRBD2
j_gene: TRBJ2-3
CDR3aa: CASSLTTSPLGDTQYF
CDR3nt: TGTGCCAGCAGCCTAACGACTAGCCCCCTAGGAGATACGCAGTATTTT

abundance: many
v_gene: TRBV7-9
d_gene: TRBD1
j_gene: TRBJ2-3
CDR3aa: CASSSGQGTDTQYF
CDR3nt: TGTGCCAGCAGCTCAGGACAGGGGACAGATACGCAGTATTTT

abundance: -
v_gene: TRBV30
d_gene: TRBD1
j_gene: TRBJ2-2
CDR3aa: CAWGRTGTNTGELFF
CDR3nt: TGTGCCTGGGGCCGGACAGGGACCAACACCGGGGAGCTGTTTTTT

abundance: -
v_gene: TRBV19
d_gene: TRBD1
j_gene: TRBJ1-3
CDR3aa: CASSRRQGSGNTIYF
CDR3nt: TGTGCCAGTAGTAGGCGACAGGGAAGTGGAAACACCATATATTTT

abundance: -
v_gene: TRBV10-3
d_gene: TRBD2
j_gene: TRBJ2-7
CDR3aa: CAISESSRREREVWEQYF
CDR3nt: TGTGCCATCAGTGAGTCGAGCCGTAGGGAGCGGGAGGTATGGGAGCAGTACTTC

abundance: -
v_gene: TRBV18
d_gene: -
j_gene: TRBJ1-3
CDR3aa: CASSPPSILTGNTIYF
CDR3nt: TGTGCCAGCTCACCACCGAGCATTCTGACTGGAAACACCATATATTTT

abundance: once
v_gene: TRBV7-2
d_gene: -
j_gene: TRBJ2-7
CDR3aa: CASSFSGSSYEQYF
CDR3nt: TGTGCCAGCAGCTTTAGCGGAAGCTCCTACGAGCAGTACTTC

abundance: -
v_gene: TRBV28
d_gene: -
j_gene: TRBJ2-7
CDR3aa: CASRIGQSYEQYF
CDR3nt: TGTGCCAGCAGAATAGGACAGTCCTACGAGCAGTACTTC

abundance: -
v_gene: TRBV3-1/TRBV3-2
d_gene: -
j_gene: TRBJ2-2
CDR3aa: CASSHGGRWERAGELFF
CDR3nt: TGTGCCAGCAGCCACGGAGGGAGGTGGGAGAGGGCCGGGGAGCTGTTTTTT

abundance: -
v_gene: TRBV28
d_gene: -
j_gene: TRBJ1-6
CDR3aa: CASSGTINNSPLHF
CDR3nt: TGTGCCAGCAGCGGGACAATAAATAATTCACCCCTCCACTTT

abundance: -
v_gene: TRBV5-6
d_gene: TRBD1
j_gene: TRBJ1-2
CDR3aa: CASSLAPGQAGYGYTF
CDR3nt: TGTGCCAGCAGCTTGGCCCCGGGACAGGCGGGTTATGGCTACACCTTC

abundance: -
v_gene: TRBV12-1
d_gene: -
j_gene: TRBJ2-3
CDR3aa: CASSPGTSGPNNTDTQYF
CDR3nt: TGTGCCAGCAGCCCCGGGACTAGCGGCCCGAATAACACAGATACGCAGTATTTT

abundance: -
v_gene: TRBV9
d_gene: -
j_gene: TRBJ1-2
CDR3aa: CASSVETGTRGYTF
CDR3nt: TGTGCCAGCAGCGTAGAGACAGGCACTAGAGGCTACACCTTC

abundance: once
v_gene: TRBV20-1
d_gene: -
j_gene: TRBJ2-6
CDR3aa: CSASGGGKGANVLTF
CDR3nt: TGCAGTGCTAGTGGTGGGGGCAAAGGGGCCAACGTCCTGACTTTC

abundance: -
v_gene: TRBV6-2/TRBV6-3
d_gene: TRBD2
j_gene: TRBJ2-1
CDR3aa: CASSYGTSGTYEQFF
CDR3nt: TGTGCCAGCAGTTACGGGACTAGCGGGACATATGAGCAGTTCTTC

abundance: -
v_gene: TRBV5-8
d_gene: -
j_gene: TRBJ2-7
CDR3aa: CASSLLGGHLKAYEQYF
CDR3nt: TGTGCCAGCAGCTTACTTGGGGGACACCTAAAAGCCTACGAGCAGTACTTC

abundance: -
v_gene: TRBV19
d_gene: -
j_gene: TRBJ1-1
CDR3aa: CASSMGVGGTEAFF
CDR3nt: TGTGCCAGTAGTATGGGGGTTGGGGGGACTGAAGCTTTCTTT

abundance: -
v_gene: TRBV4-2
d_gene: TRBD1
j_gene: TRBJ2-7
CDR3aa: CASSRDRIHEQYF
CDR3nt: TGTGCCAGCAGCCGGGACAGGATCCACGAGCAGTACTTC

abundance: -
v_gene: TRBV7-2
d_gene: -
j_gene: TRBJ2-3
CDR3aa: CASSLGGFSSTDTQYF
CDR3nt: TGTGCCAGCAGCTTAGGAGGATTCTCTAGCACAGATACGCAGTATTTT

abundance: -
v_gene: TRBV28
d_gene: -
j_gene: TRBJ2-1
CDR3aa: CASSFIVGTPIF
CDR3nt: TGTGCCAGCAGTTTTATAGTTGGTACGCCGATCTTC

abundance: -
v_gene: TRBV18
d_gene: TRBD2
j_gene: TRBJ2-5
CDR3aa: CASSAGGPVETQYF
CDR3nt: TGTGCCAGCTCAGCGGGAGGGCCTGTAGAGACCCAGTACTTC

abundance: -
v_gene: TRBV6-5
d_gene: -
j_gene: TRBJ2-5
CDR3aa: CASRSSAEETQYF
CDR3nt: TGTGCCAGCAGGTCTAGCGCGGAAGAGACCCAGTACTTC

abundance: -
v_gene: TRBV19
d_gene: -
j_gene: TRBJ1-1
CDR3aa: CASSATGNTEAFF
CDR3nt: TGTGCCAGTAGTGCCACAGGGAACACTGAAGCTTTCTTT